This TCR beta chain stems from a study of cytomegalovirus exposure and HLA in healthy donors. Study-level background: The roughly 120 million unique TCR beta sequences, from about 170 million T cells, were found by an earlier analysis.

This clone appeared a single time. Its matching antigen is unknown. Study results and limitations: Reports described diagnosis of cytomegalovirus status by the classifier as highly specific and sensitive. Later on, an analysis found that several of the most significant clusters appeared to be linked to common viral pathogens, which included parvovirus B19. HLA restriction was apparent for most CMV-associated TCR beta chains in a later analysis.

13 Jbeta primers and 60 Vbeta primers were used for the PCR. Assay used: immunoSEQ multiplex PCR; TCRdb lists only in-frame clones, some missing. The table records 120,000 to 150,000 clones, roughly four fifths of them present only once. The specimen was PBMCs. This clonotype was sampled from a male donor in good health and CMV-seronegative.

CDR3 sequence (DNA): TGCGCCAGCAGCCAGGGGTGGTCGGGGGAGGTGACCTACGAGCAGTACTTC. Amino acid sequence: CASSQGWSGEVTYEQYF. The chain is built from TRBV4-1 and TRBJ2-7; a possible D gene is TRBD2 (6 bases). The CDR3 has 17 residues. The germline V and J ends were trimmed by 3 bases and 2 bases, with 20 bases remaining between them. Germline V gives CDR1 MGHRA, CDR2 YSYEKL.